This T cell receptor (beta chain) was sequenced for a study of long-term antiretroviral therapy in people with HIV. At survey level, the immunoSEQ assay was run in its v3.0 version. Using immunoSEQ multiplex PCR, the repertoire was profiled, and TCRdb retains in-frame clones only, with some absent. The table lists approximately 35,000 clones, approximately 83% of them singletons. Concerning this clone: What it binds is unknown.

Findings of the study overall: Specimen acquisition occurred between about 2004 and 2017, potentially under older ART regimens. The data indicate that diversity increased after ART but remained below transplant donor controls.

CDR1 and CDR2 from the germline V gene are MNHEY and SVGAGI. Trimming removed 7 bases at V and 2 bases at J, with 17 bases between. The CDR3 runs to 15 residues. Clinicians in the United States treated all participants with HIV. DNA was extracted from roughly 1-10 million thawed cryopreserved PBMC. The rearrangement joins TRBV6-5 to TRBJ1-2; unclear D gene. The input for sequencing was unsorted PBMCs, taken 2.2 years after starting antiretroviral therapy. The origin of this receptor is a man younger than 35 with HIV. The DNA of the CDR3 is TGTGCCAGCACCCCCCTGGGGTGGGGAAACTATGGCTACACCTTC. Protein: CASTPLGWGNYGYTF.